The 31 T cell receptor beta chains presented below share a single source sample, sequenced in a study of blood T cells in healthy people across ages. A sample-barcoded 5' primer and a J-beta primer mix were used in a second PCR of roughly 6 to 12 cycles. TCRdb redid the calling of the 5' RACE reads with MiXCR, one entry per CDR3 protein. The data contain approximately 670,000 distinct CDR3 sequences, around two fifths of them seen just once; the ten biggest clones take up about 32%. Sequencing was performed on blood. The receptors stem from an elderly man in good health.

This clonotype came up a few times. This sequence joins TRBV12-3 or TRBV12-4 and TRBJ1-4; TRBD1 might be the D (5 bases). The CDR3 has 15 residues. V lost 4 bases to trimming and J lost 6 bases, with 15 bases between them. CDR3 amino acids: CASSSSGTKDEKLFF. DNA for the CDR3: TGTGCCAGCAGTTCCTCCGGGACTAAGGATGAAAAACTGTTTTTT.

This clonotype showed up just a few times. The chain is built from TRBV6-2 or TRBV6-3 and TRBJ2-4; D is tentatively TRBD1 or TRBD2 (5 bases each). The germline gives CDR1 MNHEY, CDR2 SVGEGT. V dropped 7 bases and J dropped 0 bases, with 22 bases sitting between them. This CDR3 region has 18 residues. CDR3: CASTQGSSPLLAKNIQYF. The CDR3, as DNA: TGTGCCAGCACCCAGGGATCTAGCCCCCTCCTAGCCAAAAACATTCAGTACTTC.

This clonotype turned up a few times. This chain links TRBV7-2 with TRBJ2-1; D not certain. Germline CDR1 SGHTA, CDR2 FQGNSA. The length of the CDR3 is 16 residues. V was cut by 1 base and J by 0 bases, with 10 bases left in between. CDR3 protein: CASSLVHVRSYNEQFF. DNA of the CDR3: TGTGCCAGCAGCTTAGTTCACGTCCGCTCCTACAATGAGCAGTTCTTC. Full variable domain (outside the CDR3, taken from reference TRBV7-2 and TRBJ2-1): GAGVSQSPSNKVTEKGKDVELRCDPISGHTALYWYRQSLGQGLEFLIYFQGNSAPDKSGLPSDRFSAERTGGSVSTLTIQRTQQEDSAVYLCASSLVHVRSYNEQFFGPGTRLTVL.

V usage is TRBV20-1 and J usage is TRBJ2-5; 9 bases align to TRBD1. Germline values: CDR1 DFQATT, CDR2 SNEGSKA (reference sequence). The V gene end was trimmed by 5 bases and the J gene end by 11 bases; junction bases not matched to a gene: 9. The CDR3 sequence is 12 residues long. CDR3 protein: CSALGQGGQQYF. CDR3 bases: TGCAGTGCTCTGGGACAGGGTGGACAGCAGTACTTC.

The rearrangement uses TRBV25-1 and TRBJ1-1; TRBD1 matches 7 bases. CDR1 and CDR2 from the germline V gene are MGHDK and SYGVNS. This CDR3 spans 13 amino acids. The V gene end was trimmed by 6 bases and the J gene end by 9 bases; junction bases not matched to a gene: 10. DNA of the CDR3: TGTGCCAGCAGGGCCTCCCGACAGGGCAAAGCTTTCTTT. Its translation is CASRASRQGKAFF.

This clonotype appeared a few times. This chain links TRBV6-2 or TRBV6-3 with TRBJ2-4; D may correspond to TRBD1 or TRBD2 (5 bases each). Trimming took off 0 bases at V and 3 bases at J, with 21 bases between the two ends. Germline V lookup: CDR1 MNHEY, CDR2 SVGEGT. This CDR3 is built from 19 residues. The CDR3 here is CASSYSLGASGNVKNIQYF. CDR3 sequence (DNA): TGTGCCAGCAGTTACTCTCTCGGGGCATCGGGTAACGTCAAAAACATTCAGTACTTC.

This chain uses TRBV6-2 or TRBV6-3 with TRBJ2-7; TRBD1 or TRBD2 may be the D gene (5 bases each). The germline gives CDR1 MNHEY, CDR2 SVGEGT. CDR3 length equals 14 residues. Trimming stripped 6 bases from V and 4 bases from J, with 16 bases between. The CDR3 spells CASSGQGTEYEQYF. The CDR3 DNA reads TGTGCCAGCAGCGGTCAAGGGACGGAGTACGAGCAGTACTTC.

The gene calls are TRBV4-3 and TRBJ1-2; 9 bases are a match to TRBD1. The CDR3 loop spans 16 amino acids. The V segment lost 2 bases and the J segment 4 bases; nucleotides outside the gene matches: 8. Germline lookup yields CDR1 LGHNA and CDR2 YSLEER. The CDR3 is CASSQTPGQGGYGYTF. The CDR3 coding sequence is TGCGCCAGCAGCCAAACTCCGGGACAGGGCGGCTATGGCTACACCTTC.

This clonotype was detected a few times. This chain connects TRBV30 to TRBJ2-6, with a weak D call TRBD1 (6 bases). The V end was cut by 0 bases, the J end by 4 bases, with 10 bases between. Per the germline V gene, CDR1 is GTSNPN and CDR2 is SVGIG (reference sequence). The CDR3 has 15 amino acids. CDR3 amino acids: CAWSVQGLGANVLTF. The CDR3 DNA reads TGTGCCTGGAGTGTACAGGGATTGGGGGCCAACGTCCTGACTTTC.

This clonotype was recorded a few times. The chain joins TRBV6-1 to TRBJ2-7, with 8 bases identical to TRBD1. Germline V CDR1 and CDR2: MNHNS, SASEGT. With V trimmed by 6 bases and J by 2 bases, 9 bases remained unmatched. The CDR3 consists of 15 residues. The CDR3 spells CASSRDRGQPYEQYF. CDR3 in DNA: TGTGCCAGCAGCCGCGACAGGGGCCAACCCTACGAGCAGTACTTC.

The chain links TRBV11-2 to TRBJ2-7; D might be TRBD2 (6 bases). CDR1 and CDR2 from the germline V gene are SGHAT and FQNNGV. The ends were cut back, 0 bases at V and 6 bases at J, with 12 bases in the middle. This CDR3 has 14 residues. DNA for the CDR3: TGTGCCAGCAGCTTAGATAGCCCCGGGAGCGAGCAGTACTTC. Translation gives CASSLDSPGSEQYF. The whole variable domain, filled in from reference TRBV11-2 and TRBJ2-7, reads EAGVAQSPRYKIIEKRQSVAFWCNPISGHATLYWYQQILGQGPKLLIQFQNNGVVDDSQLPKDRFSAERLKGVDSTLKIQPAKLEDSAVYLCASSLDSPGSEQYFGPGTRLTVT.

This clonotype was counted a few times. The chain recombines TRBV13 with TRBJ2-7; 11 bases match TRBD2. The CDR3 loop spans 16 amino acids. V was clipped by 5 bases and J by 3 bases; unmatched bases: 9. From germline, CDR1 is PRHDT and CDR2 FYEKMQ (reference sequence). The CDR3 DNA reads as TGTGCCAGCAGCATGGGGACTAGCGGAGGAAGCTACGAGCAGTACTTC. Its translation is CASSMGTSGGSYEQYF.

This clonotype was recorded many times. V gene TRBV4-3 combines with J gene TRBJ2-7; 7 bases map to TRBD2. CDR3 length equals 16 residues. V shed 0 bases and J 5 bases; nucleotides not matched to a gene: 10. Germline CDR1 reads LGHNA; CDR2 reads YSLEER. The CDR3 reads CASSQDFGGSRDEQYF. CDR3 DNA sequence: TGCGCCAGCAGCCAAGATTTCGGCGGGAGTAGGGACGAGCAGTACTTC.

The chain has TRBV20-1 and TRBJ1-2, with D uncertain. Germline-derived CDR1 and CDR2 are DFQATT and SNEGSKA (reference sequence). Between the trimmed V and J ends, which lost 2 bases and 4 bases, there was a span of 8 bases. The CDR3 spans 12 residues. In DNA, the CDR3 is TGCAGTGCTAGACCCGGCAGCTATGGCTACACCTTC. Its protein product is CSARPGSYGYTF.

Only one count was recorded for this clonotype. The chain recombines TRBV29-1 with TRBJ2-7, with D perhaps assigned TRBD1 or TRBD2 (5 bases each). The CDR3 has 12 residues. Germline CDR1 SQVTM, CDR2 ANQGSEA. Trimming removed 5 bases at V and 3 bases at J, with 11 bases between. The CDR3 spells CSVSKGSYEQYF. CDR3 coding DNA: TGCAGCGTTAGTAAGGGGAGCTACGAGCAGTACTTC.

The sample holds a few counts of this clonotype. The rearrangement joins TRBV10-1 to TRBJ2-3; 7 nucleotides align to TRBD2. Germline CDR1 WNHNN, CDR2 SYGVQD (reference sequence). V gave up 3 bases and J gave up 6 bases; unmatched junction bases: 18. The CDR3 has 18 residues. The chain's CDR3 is CASSDKAQQRDPSDTQYF. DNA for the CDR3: TGCGCCAGCAGTGATAAGGCACAGCAGCGGGACCCTTCGGATACGCAGTATTTT.

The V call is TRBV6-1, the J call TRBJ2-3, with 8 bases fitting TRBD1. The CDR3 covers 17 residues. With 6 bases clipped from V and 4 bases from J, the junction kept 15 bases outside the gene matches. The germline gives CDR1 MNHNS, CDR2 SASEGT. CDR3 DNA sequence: TGTGCCAGCAGCCGAAGAGGAGCAGGGGGCAGTGCAGATACGCAGTATTTT. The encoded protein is CASSRRGAGGSADTQYF.

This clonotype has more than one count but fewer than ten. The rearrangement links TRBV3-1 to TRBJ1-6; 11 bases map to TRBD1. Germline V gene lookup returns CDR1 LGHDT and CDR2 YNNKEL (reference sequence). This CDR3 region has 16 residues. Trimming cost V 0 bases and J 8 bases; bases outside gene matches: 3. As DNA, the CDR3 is TGTGCCAGCAGCCAAGAAGGGACAGGGGGTTATTCACCCCTCCACTTT. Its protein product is CASSQEGTGGYSPLHF.

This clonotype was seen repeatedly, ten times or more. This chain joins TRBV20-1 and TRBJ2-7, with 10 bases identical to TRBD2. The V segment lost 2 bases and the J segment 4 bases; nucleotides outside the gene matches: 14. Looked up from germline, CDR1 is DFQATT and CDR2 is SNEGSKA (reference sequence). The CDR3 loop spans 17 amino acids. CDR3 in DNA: TGCAGTGCTAGAATAAGAAAGAGCGGGAGGGCCGAGTACGAGCAGTACTTC. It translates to CSARIRKSGRAEYEQYF.

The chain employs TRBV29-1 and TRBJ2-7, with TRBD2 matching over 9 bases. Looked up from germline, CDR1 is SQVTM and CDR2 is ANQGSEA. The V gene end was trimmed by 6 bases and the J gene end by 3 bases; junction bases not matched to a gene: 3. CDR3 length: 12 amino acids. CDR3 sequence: CSVQTSGYEQYF. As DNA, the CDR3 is TGCAGCGTACAGACTAGCGGCTACGAGCAGTACTTC.

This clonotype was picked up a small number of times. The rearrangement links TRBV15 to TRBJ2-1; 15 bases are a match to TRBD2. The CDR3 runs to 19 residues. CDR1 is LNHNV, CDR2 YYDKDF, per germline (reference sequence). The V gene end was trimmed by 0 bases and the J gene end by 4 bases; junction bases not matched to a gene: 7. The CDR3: CATSRDRGTSGRRYNEQFF. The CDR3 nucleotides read TGTGCCACCAGCAGAGATAGGGGGACTAGCGGGAGGAGGTACAATGAGCAGTTCTTC.

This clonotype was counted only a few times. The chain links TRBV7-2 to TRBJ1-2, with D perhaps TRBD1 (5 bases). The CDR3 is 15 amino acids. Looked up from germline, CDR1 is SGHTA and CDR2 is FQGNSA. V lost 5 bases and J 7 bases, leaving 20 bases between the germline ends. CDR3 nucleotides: TGTGCCAGCAGCCCCGGGGGTAGGCAAGGAGGTGGCTACACCTTC. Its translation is CASSPGGRQGGGYTF.

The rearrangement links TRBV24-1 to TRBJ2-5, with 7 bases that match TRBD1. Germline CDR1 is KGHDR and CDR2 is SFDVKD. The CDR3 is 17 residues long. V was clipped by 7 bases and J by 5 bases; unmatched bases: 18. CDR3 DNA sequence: TGTGCCACCAGCGGGACAGAGCCCGGGACAGCCGGGGAGACCCAGTACTTC. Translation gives CATSGTEPGTAGETQYF.

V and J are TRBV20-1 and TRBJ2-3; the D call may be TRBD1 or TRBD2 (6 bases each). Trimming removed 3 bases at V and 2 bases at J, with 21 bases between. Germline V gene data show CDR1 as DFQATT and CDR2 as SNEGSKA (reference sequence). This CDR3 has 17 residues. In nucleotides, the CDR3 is TGCAGTGCTAGGGGAAAGGGGGGCCAAAAGGACACAGATACGCAGTATTTT. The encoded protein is CSARGKGGQKDTDTQYF.

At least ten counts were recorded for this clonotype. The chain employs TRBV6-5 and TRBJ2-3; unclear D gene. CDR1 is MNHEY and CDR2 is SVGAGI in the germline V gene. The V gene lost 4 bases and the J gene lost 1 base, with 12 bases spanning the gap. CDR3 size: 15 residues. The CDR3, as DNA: TGTGCCAGCAGTTGGAGCTCCCAGGGCACAGATACGCAGTATTTT. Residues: CASSWSSQGTDTQYF.

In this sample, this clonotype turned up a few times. CDR3 sequence (DNA): TGTGCCAGCAGTGAGGGGGGAAACTATGGCTACACCTTC. This sequence encodes CASSEGGNYGYTF. J is TRBJ1-2 and V is TRBV2, with a tentative D call TRBD1 (5 bases). Trimming left V 3 bases short and J 2 bases short, with 7 bases between. The CDR3 has 13 amino acids. CDR1 and CDR2 (germline): SNHLY, FYNNEI.

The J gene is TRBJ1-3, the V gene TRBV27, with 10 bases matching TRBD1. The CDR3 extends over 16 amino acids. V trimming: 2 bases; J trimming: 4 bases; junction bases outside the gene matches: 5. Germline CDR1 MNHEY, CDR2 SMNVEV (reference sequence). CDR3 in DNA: TGTGCCAGCAGTTTAACAAGACAGGGGGCGGGAAACACCATATATTTT. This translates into CASSLTRQGAGNTIYF.

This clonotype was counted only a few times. The CDR3 loop reads CASSLSGQLIAKNIQYF. CDR3 coding DNA: TGTGCCAGCAGCTTATCCGGACAGTTAATAGCCAAAAACATTCAGTACTTC. The J gene is TRBJ2-4, the V gene TRBV7-2, with D maybe TRBD1 (6 bases). V lost 2 bases to trimming and J lost 0 bases, with 14 bases between them. Looked up from germline, CDR1 is SGHTA and CDR2 is FQGNSA. This CDR3 comprises 17 residues.

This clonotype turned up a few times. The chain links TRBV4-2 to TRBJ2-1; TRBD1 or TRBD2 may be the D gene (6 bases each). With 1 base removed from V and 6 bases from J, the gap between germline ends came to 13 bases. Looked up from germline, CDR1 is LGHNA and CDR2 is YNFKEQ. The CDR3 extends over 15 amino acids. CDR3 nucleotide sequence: TGTGCCAGCAGCCAAGGGACGGGGGCGCGCAATGAGCAGTTCTTC. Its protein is CASSQGTGARNEQFF.

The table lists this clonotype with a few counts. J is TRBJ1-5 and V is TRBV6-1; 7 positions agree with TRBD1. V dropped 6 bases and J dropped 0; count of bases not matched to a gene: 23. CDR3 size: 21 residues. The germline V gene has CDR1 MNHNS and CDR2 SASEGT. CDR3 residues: CASSWGGYGTAPEYSNQPQHF. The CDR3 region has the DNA TGTGCCAGCAGCTGGGGGGGATACGGGACAGCGCCGGAATATAGCAATCAGCCCCAGCATTTT.

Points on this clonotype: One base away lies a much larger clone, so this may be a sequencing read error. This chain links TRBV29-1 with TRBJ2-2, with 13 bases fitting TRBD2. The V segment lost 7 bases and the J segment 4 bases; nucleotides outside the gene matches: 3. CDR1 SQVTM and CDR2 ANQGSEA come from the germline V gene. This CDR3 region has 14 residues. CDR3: CSGTSGRGTGELFF. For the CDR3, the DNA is TGCAGCGGTACTAGCGGGAGGGGCACCGGGGAGCTGTTTTTT.